The text below deals with one T cell receptor beta chain. The ends lost 7 bases at V and 8 bases at J; junction bases unmatched: 9. Germline loops: CDR1 MDHEN, CDR2 SYDVKM. The length of the CDR3 is 14 residues. In the study's own analysis: How many nucleated cells were present was estimated from reference gene primer amplification. TCRdb keeps only in-frame clones here, not all; method: immunoSEQ multiplex PCR. Clonal size and the V and J genes are those of that table, whereas D and trimming came from the DNA. The sample carries about 110,000 clones, roughly four fifths recorded once. This entry is derived from a study of blood T cell repertoires in COVID-19. Across the study: Both acute and convalescent COVID-19 samples were obtained from the United States, Italy and Spain. Sample material is recorded as cDNA or gDNA derived from T cells, B-cell-depleted T cells, or PBMCs.

The source of this sequence is an older woman with acute or convalescent COVID-19. Sequencing was carried out using peripheral blood. The chain joins TRBV28 to TRBJ1-4, with 8 bases aligning to TRBD1. CDR3 sequence: CASNPGTGEEKLFF. The CDR3 DNA sequence: TGTGCCAGCAACCCCGGGACAGGTGAAGAAAAACTGTTTTTT.